Listed below are T cell receptor beta chains from one sample, sequenced in a study of identical twins. TCRdb called the 5' RACE reads again in MiXCR, with one record for every CDR3 protein. The table includes about 890,000 distinct CDR3 sequences, 9% to 15% detected once. The sample was also reused in another study, on yellow fever vaccine responses in identical twins.

Sequencing used PBMCs. All receptors derive from a young woman in good health. Both conserved end residues are part of each CDR3. A D gene is named only where the DNA matches it firmly. Only some rows state a clone size, as once, few, many or a class for expanded clones.

few	TRBV12-3/TRBV12-4	TRBJ2-1	NA	TGTGCCAGCAGTTTGTTTTTTTTTTGGGGGATCGATGAGCAGTTCTTC	CASSLFFFWGIDEQFF
few	TRBV6-6	TRBJ2-3	NA	TGTGCCAGCTTCGCGGGAAACACAGATACGCAGTATTTT	CASFAGNTDTQYF
NA	TRBV12-3/TRBV12-4	TRBJ1-5	NA	TGTGCCAGCAGTTTTCCCGGGGAATCTCAGCCCCAGCATTTT	CASSFPGESQPQHF
many	TRBV7-3	TRBJ2-1	NA	TGTGCCAGCAGCTTAATGGGTTTTGGAGACAATGAGCAGTTCTTC	CASSLMGFGDNEQFF
NA	TRBV6-1	TRBJ2-3	NA	TGTGCCAGCAGCCTCGACGTGGGTTTAGGCACAGATACGCAGTATTTT	CASSLDVGLGTDTQYF
NA	TRBV20-1	TRBJ1-2	TRBD1	TGCAGTGCCAGAAGGACAGGACCTATCTATGGCTACACCTTC	CSARRTGPIYGYTF
NA	TRBV4-1	TRBJ2-3	TRBD2	TGCGCCAGCAGCCCCCACGAGCGGGGGAACACAGATACGCAGTATTTT	CASSPHERGNTDTQYF
few	TRBV5-1	TRBJ1-5	TRBD1	TGCGCCAGCAGACCCTCGACAGGGGCTAATCAGCCCCAGCATTTT	CASRPSTGANQPQHF
NA	TRBV7-9	TRBJ1-3	NA	TGTGCCAGCAGCTTTCAGTCTGGAAACACCATATATTTT	CASSFQSGNTIYF
few	TRBV4-1	TRBJ2-3	TRBD1	TGCGCCAGCAGCCACCGCGGGACAGGGGATGGCACAGATACGCAGTATTTT	CASSHRGTGDGTDTQYF
NA	TRBV28	TRBJ2-1	NA	TGTGCCAGCAGTAAGGACAGCCGCTCCTACAATGAGCAGTTCTTC	CASSKDSRSYNEQFF
NA	TRBV6-2/TRBV6-3	TRBJ2-5	NA	TGTGCCAGCAGAACAGCTGGGCAGCGGGAGACCCAGTACTTC	CASRTAGQRETQYF
few	TRBV2	TRBJ1-2	NA	TGTGCCAGCAGCCGCACCGGGACACTCTACGGCTACACCTTC	CASSRTGTLYGYTF
NA	TRBV10-3	TRBJ2-3	TRBD2	TGTGCCATCAGCTACTTAGCGGGAGCACGCACAGATACGCAGTATTTT	CAISYLAGARTDTQYF
many	TRBV3-1	TRBJ2-5	NA	TGTGCCAGCAGCCCAAGGATGGAGACCCAGTACTTC	CASSPRMETQYF
few	TRBV2	TRBJ2-1	TRBD2	TGTGCCAGCAGTTGGACTAGCGGTCCCTACAATGAGCAGTTCTTC	CASSWTSGPYNEQFF
few	TRBV10-3	TRBJ2-7	NA	TGTGCCATCAGTGCAGGGGACGAGCAGTACTTC	CAISAGDEQYF
many	TRBV29-1	TRBJ2-2	NA	TGCACCGGTTCCAGCGCCGGGGAGCTGTTTTTT	CTGSSAGELFF
few	TRBV7-3	TRBJ2-3	NA	TGTGCCAGCAGCTTAACGTCGGGTGGTACGCAGTATTTT	CASSLTSGGTQYF
NA	TRBV4-2	TRBJ2-4	NA	TGTGCCAGCAGCCAAGAAGGGGACGCCAAAAACATTCAGTACTTC	CASSQEGDAKNIQYF
NA	TRBV20-1	TRBJ1-3	NA	TGCAGTGCTAGAATTGCAGGGAAAGCTGGAAACACCATATATTTT	CSARIAGKAGNTIYF
NA	TRBV7-9	TRBJ2-7	TRBD2	TGTGCCAGCAGCCGGGTGGGACTAGCGGGAATACACGAGCAGTACTTC	CASSRVGLAGIHEQYF
NA	TRBV6-1	TRBJ2-7	TRBD1	TGTGCCAGCAGAGAGTTGGCCGGACAGGGGGCTTACGAGCAGTACTTC	CASRELAGQGAYEQYF
few	TRBV6-1	TRBJ2-1	TRBD1	TGTGCCAGCAGTGTAGGGACAGGGTCATGGAGTGAGCAGTTCTTC	CASSVGTGSWSEQFF
many	TRBV20-1	TRBJ2-1	NA	TGCAGTGCTAGAGGAGCCCCTCCGGGACACCCTTACAATGAGCAGTTCTTC	CSARGAPPGHPYNEQFF
many	TRBV12-3/TRBV12-4	TRBJ2-1	NA	TGTGCCAGCAGTGACTCCGGGATGAGCTACAATGAGCAGTTCTTC	CASSDSGMSYNEQFF
NA	TRBV12-3/TRBV12-4	TRBJ2-1	NA	TGTGCCAGCTCGTCTGGGACATACTCCTACAATGAGCAGTTCTTC	CASSSGTYSYNEQFF
NA	TRBV7-2	TRBJ2-3	TRBD1	TGTGCCAGCAGCTCTTACAGGGGGGCGCGGGGCACAGATACGCAGTATTTT	CASSSYRGARGTDTQYF
many	TRBV20-1	TRBJ2-3	NA	TGCAGTGCTAATGCGCTAGATACGCAGTATTTT	CSANALDTQYF
many	TRBV20-1	TRBJ2-3	NA	TGCAGTGCTAGCCGAGGGGCTCTGTCAGATACGCAGTATTTT	CSASRGALSDTQYF
many	TRBV12-3/TRBV12-4	TRBJ2-3	NA	TGTGCCAGCAGTTATCAGGGCGCAGATACGCAGTATTTT	CASSYQGADTQYF
NA	TRBV11-2	TRBJ2-1	NA	TGTGCCAGCAGCTTAGGGGTAGTTTCCTACAATGAGCAGTTCTTC	CASSLGVVSYNEQFF
NA	TRBV12-3/TRBV12-4	TRBJ2-1	NA	TGTGCCAGCAGCGTACGCAATGAGCAGTTCTTC	CASSVRNEQFF
many	TRBV6-2/TRBV6-3	TRBJ1-1	NA	TGTGCCAGCAGTGAGGAGGCGATGAACACTGAAGCTTTCTTT	CASSEEAMNTEAFF
NA	TRBV27	TRBJ2-6	NA	TGTGCCAGCAGCCCCGTTGTCTGGACCAACGTCCTGACTTTC	CASSPVVWTNVLTF
NA	TRBV20-1	TRBJ2-1	TRBD1	TGCAGTGCTAGAGAGACAGGGGCCTACAATGAGCAGTTCTTC	CSARETGAYNEQFF
few	TRBV25-1	TRBJ2-2	NA	TGTGCCAGCAGTGAAGTCGGGAGGGAGCTGTTTTTT	CASSEVGRELFF
few	TRBV5-6	TRBJ2-5	NA	TGTGCCAGCAGCTTGAGACAGGACCAAGAGACCCAGTACTTC	CASSLRQDQETQYF
few	TRBV25-1	TRBJ2-2	NA	TGTGCCAGCAGTTTCACTAGCTTGGAGCTGTTTTTT	CASSFTSLELFF
NA	TRBV7-9	TRBJ1-4	NA	TGTGCCAGCAGCTTAAATTGGAAGGGTGAAAAACTGTTTTTT	CASSLNWKGEKLFF
NA	TRBV27	TRBJ1-1	NA	TGTGCCAGCAGTTTAATTGGGGTTAACACTGAAGCTTTCTTT	CASSLIGVNTEAFF
many	TRBV7-9	TRBJ2-2	NA	TGTGCCAGCAGCGACGGGCAGGGGTTCACCGGGGAGCTGTTTTTT	CASSDGQGFTGELFF
NA	TRBV7-9	TRBJ2-1	NA	TGTGCCAGCGACGGGACACAGCAGTTCTTC	CASDGTQQFF
few	TRBV3-1	TRBJ2-1	TRBD1	TGTGCCAGCAGCCCACAATTTAGAAAGGGGGCGAATGAGCAGTTCTTC	CASSPQFRKGANEQFF
many	TRBV4-1	TRBJ2-5	TRBD1	TGCGCCAGCAGCCAAGATGAGGGGGCTCAAGAGACCCAGTACTTC	CASSQDEGAQETQYF
NA	TRBV12-3/TRBV12-4	TRBJ1-1	TRBD1	TGTGCCAGCAGTCCCCTCACAGGGGGAAAGACTGAAGCTTTCTTT	CASSPLTGGKTEAFF
many	TRBV12-3/TRBV12-4	TRBJ2-7	NA	TGTGCCAGCAGTTTGGGGGTCTCCGAGCAGTACTTC	CASSLGVSEQYF
many	TRBV24-1	TRBJ2-1	NA	TGTGCCACCAGTGATGGGTACAATGAGCAGTTCTTC	CATSDGYNEQFF
NA	TRBV4-1	TRBJ2-7	NA	TGCGCCAGCAGCCGAAATAATCTAGGGTACGAGCAGTACTTC	CASSRNNLGYEQYF
many	TRBV4-1	TRBJ2-2	NA	TGCGCCAGCAGCCGGGGCAGGGATGTCACCGGGGAGCTGTTTTTT	CASSRGRDVTGELFF
few	TRBV4-2	TRBJ2-1	TRBD2	TGTGCCAGCAGCCAAGAGTCGGGAGGGCGTTACAATGAGCAGTTCTTC	CASSQESGGRYNEQFF